The rows below give T cell receptor beta chains drawn from one sample of a study of cytomegalovirus exposure and HLA in healthy donors. Some clones are missing from TCRdb's copy, which holds only in-frame ones; the method was immunoSEQ multiplex PCR. The sample lists about 180,000 clones, about 80% seen once, with 1.5% to 2% in the top ten. The source material was PBMCs. The receptors were gathered from a woman aged 25 to 39 in good health and CMV-seronegative. Each CDR3 is given with its conserved first and last residue. D genes are given only for firm matches. The size of a clone is reported for some rows only, either as once, few or many, or as a class for expanded clones.

TRBD1	TRBV11-2	.	TRBJ2-7	TGTGCCAGCAGCTCCCGGGACAGGGCCTCCTACGAGCAGTACTTC	CASSSRDRASYEQYF
TRBD2	TRBV25-1	.	TRBJ2-1	TGTGCCAGCAGTCCTCATGGACGGGGGGGGTACAATGAGCAGTTCTTC	CASSPHGRGGYNEQFF
TRBD1	TRBV9	.	TRBJ1-1	TGTGCCAGCAGCCCCCAGGAGGGGGCTTCACACACTGAAGCTTTCTTT	CASSPQEGASHTEAFF
.	TRBV10-3	few	TRBJ1-5	TGTGCCATCAGTGAGGGAGCCTCGCGTCAGCCCCAGCATTTT	CAISEGASRQPQHF
.	TRBV5-4	.	TRBJ1-5	TGTGCCAGCAGCTTGGACAGAGGGCAGCCCCAGCATTTT	CASSLDRGQPQHF
.	TRBV19	.	TRBJ2-7	TGTGCCAGTAGTTTTACCCTCGCGACCTACGAGCAGTACTTC	CASSFTLATYEQYF
.	TRBV30	.	TRBJ2-3	TGTGCCGTCGGGAGCGGGACAGATACGCAGTATTTT	CAVGSGTDTQYF
.	TRBV5-1	.	TRBJ1-4	TGCGCCAGCAGCTATTCGACAGCAACTAATGAAAAACTGTTTTTT	CASSYSTATNEKLFF
.	TRBV2	.	TRBJ2-3	TGTGCCAGCAGACCCGGACTCTCCACAGATACGCAGTATTTT	CASRPGLSTDTQYF
TRBD1	TRBV27	.	TRBJ1-1	TGTGCCAGCAGTCGCACAGGGGTGGGGAACACTGAAGCTTTCTTT	CASSRTGVGNTEAFF
.	TRBV30	.	TRBJ1-3	TGTGCCTGGAGTAAGGGAGTCAGCTTCGGAAACACCATATATTTT	CAWSKGVSFGNTIYF
.	TRBV9	few	TRBJ1-2	TGTGCCAGCAGCGTACGGCAGGGTTACAATGGCTACACCTTC	CASSVRQGYNGYTF
.	TRBV25-1	.	TRBJ1-2	TGTGCCAGCCGAGGCGCCTATGGCTACACCTTC	CASRGAYGYTF
.	TRBV9	.	TRBJ1-4	TGTGCCAGCAGCGTAGCCTGGACAAATAATGAAAAACTGTTTTTT	CASSVAWTNNEKLFF
.	TRBV6-1	.	TRBJ1-3	TGTGCCAGCAGTGAATCCAGAAACACCATATATTTT	CASSESRNTIYF
.	TRBV2	.	TRBJ2-7	TGTGCCAGCAGAGAACAACTGAACCCAATCGAGCAGTACTTC	CASREQLNPIEQYF
TRBD2	TRBV7-2	once	TRBJ2-3	TGTGCCAGCAGCTTATTTACGGGGGGGCCGGATACGCAGTATTTT	CASSLFTGGPDTQYF
.	TRBV6-1	.	TRBJ1-4	TGTGCCAGCACCCATCCAGGGGTTTTTGGGGAAAAACTGTTTTTT	CASTHPGVFGEKLFF
TRBD1	TRBV30	.	TRBJ1-1	TGTGCCTGGATAGGAAACAGGGGGGATACTGAAGCTTTCTTT	CAWIGNRGDTEAFF
.	TRBV4-2	.	TRBJ2-1	TGTGCCAGCAGCCAGCCGGCTAGCCCCGCGGGTGAGCAGTTCTTC	CASSQPASPAGEQFF
TRBD2	TRBV6-5	.	TRBJ2-1	TGTGCCAGCAGACTAAGCGGGGGCCTATCGGTTGAGCAGTTCTTC	CASRLSGGLSVEQFF
.	TRBV7-2	.	TRBJ2-7	TGTGCCAGCAGCTTACAGGCGAGCCTCACATTGTACGAGCAGTACTTC	CASSLQASLTLYEQYF
TRBD2	TRBV2	.	TRBJ2-7	TGTGCCAGCAGGGGACTAGCCGGCGAGCAGTACTTC	CASRGLAGEQYF
TRBD2	TRBV5-1	.	TRBJ2-7	TGCGCCAGCAGCCTACCTCTAGCGGGGAATTACTACGAGCAGTACTTC	CASSLPLAGNYYEQYF
TRBD1	TRBV28	.	TRBJ1-2	TGTGCCAGCAGGCTCTTCACAGGGGTCGGAAATGGCTACACCTTC	CASRLFTGVGNGYTF
.	TRBV7-2	.	TRBJ2-7	TGTGCCAGCAGCCTAACCTACGAGCAGTACTTC	CASSLTYEQYF
TRBD1	TRBV7-2	.	TRBJ1-5	TGTGCCAGCAGCTTAGACAGGGGGCGTCAGCCCCAGCATTTT	CASSLDRGRQPQHF
.	TRBV6-6	.	TRBJ2-3	TGTGCCAGCACCTACCAAGGGCAGGGATCCACAGATACGCAGTATTTT	CASTYQGQGSTDTQYF
TRBD2	TRBV10-3	.	TRBJ2-1	TGTGCCATCAGGGGGCTAGCGGGGGGCCCTTACAATGAGCAGTTCTTC	CAIRGLAGGPYNEQFF
TRBD1	TRBV2	few	TRBJ1-1	TGTGCCAGGGGACAGGGGGCCACTGAAGCTTTCTTT	CARGQGATEAFF
TRBD2	TRBV19	.	TRBJ2-3	TGTGCCAGTAGTATCGGGGGGATCACAGATACGCAGTATTTT	CASSIGGITDTQYF
.	TRBV4-3	.	TRBJ1-6	TGCGCCAGCAGCCAAGGACAGGTTGGTTCACCCCTCCACTTT	CASSQGQVGSPLHF
.	TRBV30	.	TRBJ2-2	TGTGCCTGGAGTAGGGGGGGCGGAGGGGAGCTGTTTTTT	CAWSRGGGGELFF
.	TRBV5-1	.	TRBJ2-2	TGCGCCAGCAGCCCCCAGGTAGGGGGGGGCCGCTGGAACACCGGGGAGCTGTTTTTT	CASSPQVGGGRWNTGELFF
TRBD1	TRBV5-8	.	TRBJ2-5	TGTGCCAGCAGCTTGGGGGACAGCCTGTGGACCCAGTACTTC	CASSLGDSLWTQYF